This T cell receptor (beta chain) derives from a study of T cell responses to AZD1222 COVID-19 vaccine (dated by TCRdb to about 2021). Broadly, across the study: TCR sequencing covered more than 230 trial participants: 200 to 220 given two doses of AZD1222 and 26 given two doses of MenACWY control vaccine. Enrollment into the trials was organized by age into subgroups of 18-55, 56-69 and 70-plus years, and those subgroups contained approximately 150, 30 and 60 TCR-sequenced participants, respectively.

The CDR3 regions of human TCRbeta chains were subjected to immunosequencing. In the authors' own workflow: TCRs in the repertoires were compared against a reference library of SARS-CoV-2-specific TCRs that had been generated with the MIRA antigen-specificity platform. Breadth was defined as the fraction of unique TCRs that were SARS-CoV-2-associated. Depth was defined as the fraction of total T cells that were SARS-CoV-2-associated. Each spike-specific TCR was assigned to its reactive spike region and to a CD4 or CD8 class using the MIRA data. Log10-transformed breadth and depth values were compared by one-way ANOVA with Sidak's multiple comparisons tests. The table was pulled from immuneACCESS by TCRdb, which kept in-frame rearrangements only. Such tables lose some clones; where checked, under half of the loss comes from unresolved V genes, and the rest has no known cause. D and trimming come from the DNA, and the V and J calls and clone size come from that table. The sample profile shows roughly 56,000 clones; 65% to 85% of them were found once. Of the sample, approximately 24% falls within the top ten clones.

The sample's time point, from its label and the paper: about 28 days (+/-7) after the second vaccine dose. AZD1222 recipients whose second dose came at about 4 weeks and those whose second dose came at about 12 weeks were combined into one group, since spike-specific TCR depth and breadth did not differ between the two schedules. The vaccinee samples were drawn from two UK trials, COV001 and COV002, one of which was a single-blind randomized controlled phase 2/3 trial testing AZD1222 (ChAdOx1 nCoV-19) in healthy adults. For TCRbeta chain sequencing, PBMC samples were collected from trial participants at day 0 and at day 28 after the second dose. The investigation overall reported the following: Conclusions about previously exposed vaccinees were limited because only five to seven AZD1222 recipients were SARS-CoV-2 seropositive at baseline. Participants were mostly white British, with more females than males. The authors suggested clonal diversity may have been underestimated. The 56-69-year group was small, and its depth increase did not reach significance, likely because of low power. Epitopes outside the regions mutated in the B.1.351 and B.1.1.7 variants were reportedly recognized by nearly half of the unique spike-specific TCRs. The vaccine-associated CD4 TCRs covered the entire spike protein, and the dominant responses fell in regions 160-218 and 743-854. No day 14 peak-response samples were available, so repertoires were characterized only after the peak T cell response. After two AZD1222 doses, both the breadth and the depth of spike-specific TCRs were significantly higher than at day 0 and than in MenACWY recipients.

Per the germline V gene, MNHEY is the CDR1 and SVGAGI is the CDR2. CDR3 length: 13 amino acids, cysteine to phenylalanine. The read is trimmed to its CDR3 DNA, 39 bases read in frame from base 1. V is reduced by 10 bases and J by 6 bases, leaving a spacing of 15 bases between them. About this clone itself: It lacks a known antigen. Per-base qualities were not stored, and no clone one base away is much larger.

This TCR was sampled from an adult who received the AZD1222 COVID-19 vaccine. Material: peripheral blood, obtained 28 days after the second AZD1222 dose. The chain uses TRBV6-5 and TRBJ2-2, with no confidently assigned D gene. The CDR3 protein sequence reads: CATESMGSGELFF. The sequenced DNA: TGTGCCACAGAATCGATGGGTTCCGGGGAGCTGTTTTTT.